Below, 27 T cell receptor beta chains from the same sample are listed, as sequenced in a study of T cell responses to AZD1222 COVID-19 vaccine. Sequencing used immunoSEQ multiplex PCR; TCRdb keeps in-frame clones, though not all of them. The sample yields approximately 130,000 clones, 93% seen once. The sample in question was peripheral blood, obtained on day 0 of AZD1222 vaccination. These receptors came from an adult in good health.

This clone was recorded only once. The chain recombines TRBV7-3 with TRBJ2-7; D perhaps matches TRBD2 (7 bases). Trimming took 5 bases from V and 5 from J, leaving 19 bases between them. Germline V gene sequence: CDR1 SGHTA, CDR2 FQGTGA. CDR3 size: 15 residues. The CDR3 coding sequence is TGTGCCAGCAGCCTTGGGGGAACAGGGAGGGACGAGCAGTACTTC. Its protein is CASSLGGTGRDEQYF.

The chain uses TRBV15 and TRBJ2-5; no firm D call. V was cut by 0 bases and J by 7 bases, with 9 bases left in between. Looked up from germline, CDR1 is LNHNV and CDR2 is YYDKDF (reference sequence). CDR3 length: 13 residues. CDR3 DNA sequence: TGTGCCACCAGCAGAGATCCGAGTGGGACCCAGTACTTC. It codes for CATSRDPSGTQYF.

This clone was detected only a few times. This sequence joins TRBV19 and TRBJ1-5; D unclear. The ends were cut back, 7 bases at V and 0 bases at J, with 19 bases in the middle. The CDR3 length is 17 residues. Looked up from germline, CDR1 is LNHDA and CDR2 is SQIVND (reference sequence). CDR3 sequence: CASNEGLSTDSNQPQHF. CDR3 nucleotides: TGTGCCAGTAACGAAGGGCTGTCTACCGATAGCAATCAGCCCCAGCATTTT.

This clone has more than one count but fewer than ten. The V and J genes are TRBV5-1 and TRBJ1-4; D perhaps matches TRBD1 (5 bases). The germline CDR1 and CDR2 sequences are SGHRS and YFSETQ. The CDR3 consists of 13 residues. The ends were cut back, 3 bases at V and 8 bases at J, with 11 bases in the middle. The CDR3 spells CASSWDGNEKLFF. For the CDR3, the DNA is TGCGCCAGCAGCTGGGACGGGAACGAAAAACTGTTTTTT.

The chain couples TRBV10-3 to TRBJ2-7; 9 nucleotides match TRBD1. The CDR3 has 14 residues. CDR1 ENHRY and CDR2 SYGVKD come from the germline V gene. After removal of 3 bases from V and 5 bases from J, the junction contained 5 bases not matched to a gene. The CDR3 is CAISEQGALNEQYF. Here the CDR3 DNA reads TGTGCCATCAGTGAACAGGGGGCTCTTAACGAGCAGTACTTC.

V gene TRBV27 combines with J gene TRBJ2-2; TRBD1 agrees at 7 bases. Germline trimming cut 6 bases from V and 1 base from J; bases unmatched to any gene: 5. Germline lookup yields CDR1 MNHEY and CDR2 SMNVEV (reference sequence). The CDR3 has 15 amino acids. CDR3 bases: TGTGCCAGCAGGCCCCGACAGGGGAACACCGGGGAGCTGTTTTTT. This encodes CASRPRQGNTGELFF.

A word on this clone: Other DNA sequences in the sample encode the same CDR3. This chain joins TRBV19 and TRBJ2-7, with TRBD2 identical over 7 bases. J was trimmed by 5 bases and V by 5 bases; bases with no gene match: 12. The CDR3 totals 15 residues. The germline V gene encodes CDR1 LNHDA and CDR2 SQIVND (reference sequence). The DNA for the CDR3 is TGTGCCAGTAGTCCCCTCTCGGGAGGCCGGGACGAGCAGTACTTC. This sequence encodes CASSPLSGGRDEQYF.

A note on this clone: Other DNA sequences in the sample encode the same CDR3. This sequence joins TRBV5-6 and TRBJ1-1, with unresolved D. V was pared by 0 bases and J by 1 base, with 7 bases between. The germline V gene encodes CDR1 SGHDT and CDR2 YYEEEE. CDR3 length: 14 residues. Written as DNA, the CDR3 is TGTGCCAGCAGCTTGGGGACGGCGAACACTGAAGCTTTCTTT. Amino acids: CASSLGTANTEAFF.

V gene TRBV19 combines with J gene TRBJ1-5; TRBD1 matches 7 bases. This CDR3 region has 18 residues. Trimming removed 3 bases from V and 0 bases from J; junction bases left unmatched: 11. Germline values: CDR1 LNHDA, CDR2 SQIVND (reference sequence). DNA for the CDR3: TGTGCCAGTAGTATTTCCCGGCAGGGGGGATATAGCAATCAGCCCCAGCATTTT. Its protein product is CASSISRQGGYSNQPQHF.

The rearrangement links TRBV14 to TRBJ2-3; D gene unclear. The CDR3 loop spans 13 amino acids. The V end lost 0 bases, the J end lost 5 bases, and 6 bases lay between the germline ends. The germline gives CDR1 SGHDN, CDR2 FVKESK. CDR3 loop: CASSQDWGDTQYF. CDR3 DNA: TGTGCCAGCAGCCAAGATTGGGGAGATACGCAGTATTTT.

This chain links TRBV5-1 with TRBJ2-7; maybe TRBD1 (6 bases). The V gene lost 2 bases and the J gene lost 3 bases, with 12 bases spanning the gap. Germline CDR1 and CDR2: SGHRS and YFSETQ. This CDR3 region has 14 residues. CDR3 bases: TGCGCCAGCAGCTTAAACGGACAGTTCTACGAGCAGTACTTC. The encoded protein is CASSLNGQFYEQYF. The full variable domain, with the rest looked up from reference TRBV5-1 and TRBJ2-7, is KAGVTQTPRYLIKTRGQQVTLSCSPISGHRSVSWYQQTPGQGLQFLFEYFSETQRNKGNFPGRFSGRQFSNSRSEMNVSTLELGDSALYLCASSLNGQFYEQYFGPGTRLTVT.

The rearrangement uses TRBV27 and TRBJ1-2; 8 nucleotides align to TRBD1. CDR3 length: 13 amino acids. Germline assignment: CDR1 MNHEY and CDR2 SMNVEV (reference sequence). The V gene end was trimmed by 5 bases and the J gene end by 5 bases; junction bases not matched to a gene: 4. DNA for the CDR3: TGTGCCAGCAGTCCGGGACAGGAATATGGCTACACCTTC. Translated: CASSPGQEYGYTF.

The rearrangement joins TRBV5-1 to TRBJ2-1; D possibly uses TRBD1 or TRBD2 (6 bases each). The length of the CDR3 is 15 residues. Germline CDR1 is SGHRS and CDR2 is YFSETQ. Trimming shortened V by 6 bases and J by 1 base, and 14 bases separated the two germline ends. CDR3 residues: CASTVRGESYNEQFF. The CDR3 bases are TGCGCCAGCACCGTTAGGGGGGAGTCCTACAATGAGCAGTTCTTC.

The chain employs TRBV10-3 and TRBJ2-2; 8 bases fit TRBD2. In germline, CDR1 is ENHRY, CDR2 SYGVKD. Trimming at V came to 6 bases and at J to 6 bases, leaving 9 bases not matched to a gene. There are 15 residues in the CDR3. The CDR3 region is CAISNRGGPPGELFF. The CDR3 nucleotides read TGTGCCATCAGCAATCGGGGGGGGCCCCCCGGGGAGCTGTTTTTT.

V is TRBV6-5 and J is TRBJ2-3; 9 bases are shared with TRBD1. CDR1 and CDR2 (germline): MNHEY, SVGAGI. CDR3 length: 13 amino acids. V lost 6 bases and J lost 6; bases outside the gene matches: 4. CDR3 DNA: TGTGCCAGCAGAACAGGGGGCTTGGATACGCAGTATTTT. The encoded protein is CASRTGGLDTQYF.

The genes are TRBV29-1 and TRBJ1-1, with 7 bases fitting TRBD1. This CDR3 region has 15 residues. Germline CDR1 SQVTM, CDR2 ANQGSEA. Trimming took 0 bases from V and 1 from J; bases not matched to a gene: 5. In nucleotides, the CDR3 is TGCAGCGTTGAAGATGCCGGGACAGAGAACACTGAAGCTTTCTTT. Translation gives CSVEDAGTENTEAFF.

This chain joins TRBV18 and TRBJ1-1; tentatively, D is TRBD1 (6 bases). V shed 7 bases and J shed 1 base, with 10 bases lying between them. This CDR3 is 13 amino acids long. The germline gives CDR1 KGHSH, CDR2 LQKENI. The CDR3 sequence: CASLGTSNTEAFF. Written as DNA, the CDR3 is TGTGCCAGCTTGGGGACATCGAACACTGAAGCTTTCTTT.

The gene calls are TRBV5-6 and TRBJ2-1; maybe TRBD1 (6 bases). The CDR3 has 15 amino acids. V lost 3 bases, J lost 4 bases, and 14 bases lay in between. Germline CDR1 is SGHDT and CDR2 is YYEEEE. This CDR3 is CASSSRQEPYNEQFF. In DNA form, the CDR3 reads TGTGCCAGCAGCTCCCGACAGGAACCTTACAATGAGCAGTTCTTC.

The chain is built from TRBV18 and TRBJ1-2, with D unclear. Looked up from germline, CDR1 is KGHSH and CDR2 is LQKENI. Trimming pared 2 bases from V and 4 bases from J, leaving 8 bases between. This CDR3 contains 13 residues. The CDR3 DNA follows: TGTGCCAGCTCACCAGAACAGTTCTATGGCTACACCTTC. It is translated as CASSPEQFYGYTF.

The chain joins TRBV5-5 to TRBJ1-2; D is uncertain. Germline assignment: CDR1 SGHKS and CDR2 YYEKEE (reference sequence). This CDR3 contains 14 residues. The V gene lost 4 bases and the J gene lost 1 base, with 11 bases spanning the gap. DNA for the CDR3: TGTGCCAGCAGCCCACAGACGGTTAACTATGGCTACACCTTC. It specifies CASSPQTVNYGYTF. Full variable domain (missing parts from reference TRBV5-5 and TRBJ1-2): DAGVTQSPTHLIKTRGQQVTLRCSPISGHKSVSWYQQVLGQGPQFIFQYYEKEERGRGNFPDRFSARQFPNYSSELNVNALLLGDSALYLCASSPQTVNYGYTFGSGTRLTVV.

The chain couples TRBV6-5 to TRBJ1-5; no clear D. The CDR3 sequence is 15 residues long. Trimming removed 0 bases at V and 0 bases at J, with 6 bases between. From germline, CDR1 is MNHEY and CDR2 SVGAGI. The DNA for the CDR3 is TGTGCCAGCAGTTACTCCGGAAATAGCAATCAGCCCCAGCATTTT. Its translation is CASSYSGNSNQPQHF.

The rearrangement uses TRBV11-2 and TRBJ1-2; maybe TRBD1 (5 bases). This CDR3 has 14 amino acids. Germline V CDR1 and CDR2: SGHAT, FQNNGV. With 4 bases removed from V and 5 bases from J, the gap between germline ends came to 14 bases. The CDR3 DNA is TGTGCCAGCAGCTGGGCGGGGGAGGGGTATGGCTACACCTTC. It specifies CASSWAGEGYGYTF.

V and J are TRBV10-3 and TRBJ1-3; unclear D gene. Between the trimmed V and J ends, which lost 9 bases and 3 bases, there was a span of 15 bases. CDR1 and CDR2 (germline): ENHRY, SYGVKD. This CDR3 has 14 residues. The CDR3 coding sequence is TGTGCCATTTCCCCGGGCGGGAGTGGAAACACCATATATTTT. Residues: CAISPGGSGNTIYF.

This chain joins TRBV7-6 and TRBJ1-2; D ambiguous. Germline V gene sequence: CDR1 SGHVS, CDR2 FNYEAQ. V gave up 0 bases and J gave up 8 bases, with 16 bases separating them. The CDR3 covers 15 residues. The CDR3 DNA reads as TGTGCCAGCAGCTTAGCAACCGCGGGATTTGGGGGCTACACCTTC. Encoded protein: CASSLATAGFGGYTF. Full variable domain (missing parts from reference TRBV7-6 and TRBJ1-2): GAGVSQSPRYKVTKRGQDVALRCDPISGHVSLYWYRQALGQGPEFLTYFNYEAQQDKSGLPNDRFSAERPEGSISTLTIQRTEQRDSAMYRCASSLATAGFGGYTFGSGTRLTVV.

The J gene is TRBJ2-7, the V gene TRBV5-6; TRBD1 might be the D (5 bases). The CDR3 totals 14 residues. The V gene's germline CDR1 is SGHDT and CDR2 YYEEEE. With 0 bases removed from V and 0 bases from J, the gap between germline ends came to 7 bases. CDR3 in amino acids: CASSLEGYSYEQYF. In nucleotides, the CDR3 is TGTGCCAGCAGCTTGGAGGGGTACTCCTACGAGCAGTACTTC.

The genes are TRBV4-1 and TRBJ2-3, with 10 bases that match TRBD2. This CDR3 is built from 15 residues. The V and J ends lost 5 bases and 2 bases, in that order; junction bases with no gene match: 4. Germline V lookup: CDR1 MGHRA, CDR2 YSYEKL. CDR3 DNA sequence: TGCGCCAGCAGCTCGACTAGCGGGTACACAGATACGCAGTATTTT. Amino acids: CASSSTSGYTDTQYF.

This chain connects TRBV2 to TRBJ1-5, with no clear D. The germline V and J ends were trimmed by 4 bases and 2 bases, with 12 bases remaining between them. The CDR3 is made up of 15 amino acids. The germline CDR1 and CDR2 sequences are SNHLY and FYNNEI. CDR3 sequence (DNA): TGTGCCAGCAGTGGGTCCCCCCTGGGCAATCAGCCCCAGCATTTT. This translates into CASSGSPLGNQPQHF.